This TCR beta chain derives from a study of vaccination effects on CD4 cells after COVID-19. Whole-study context: Participants completed two doses of the BNT162b2 or mRNA-1273 vaccine.

Study results and caveats: Infection-derived and vaccine-derived clones contracted markedly late after vaccination.

Worth noting for this clone: Its specificity is not known.

Before sequencing, viral peptide pools were used by the ViraFEST assay to expand antigen-specific CD4+ T cells. An approximately nine-day culture period preceded the isolation of CD4+ T cells. Recipients of the vaccine had no prior SARS-CoV-2 infection and negative nucleocapsid antibodies. Wells containing 1.5 million to 2 million PBMC each were cultured with 9 to 10 IU/ml IL-2 and 8 to 10 ug/ml peptides. The table came from immunoSEQ multiplex PCR; TCRdb's copy has only in-frame clones and leaves some out. The sample lists tens of thousands of clones, 60% to 70% occurring once. Trimming removed 8 bases at V and 5 bases at J, with 27 bases between. The length of the CDR3 is 17 residues. Germline loops: CDR1 MNHEY, CDR2 SMNVEV (reference sequence).

The sample in question was CD4+ T cells from PBMCs cultured with HCoV-NL63 spike peptides, obtained before COVID-19 vaccination. The gene calls are TRBV27 and TRBJ1-2; D possibly corresponds to TRBD1 (5 bases). The source of this sequence is a human donor who received a COVID-19 vaccine. CDR3: CASGAAYGAGYSYGYTF. The CDR3 DNA is TGTGCCAGCGGTGCCGCCTATGGGGCAGGATATTCTTATGGCTACACCTTC.